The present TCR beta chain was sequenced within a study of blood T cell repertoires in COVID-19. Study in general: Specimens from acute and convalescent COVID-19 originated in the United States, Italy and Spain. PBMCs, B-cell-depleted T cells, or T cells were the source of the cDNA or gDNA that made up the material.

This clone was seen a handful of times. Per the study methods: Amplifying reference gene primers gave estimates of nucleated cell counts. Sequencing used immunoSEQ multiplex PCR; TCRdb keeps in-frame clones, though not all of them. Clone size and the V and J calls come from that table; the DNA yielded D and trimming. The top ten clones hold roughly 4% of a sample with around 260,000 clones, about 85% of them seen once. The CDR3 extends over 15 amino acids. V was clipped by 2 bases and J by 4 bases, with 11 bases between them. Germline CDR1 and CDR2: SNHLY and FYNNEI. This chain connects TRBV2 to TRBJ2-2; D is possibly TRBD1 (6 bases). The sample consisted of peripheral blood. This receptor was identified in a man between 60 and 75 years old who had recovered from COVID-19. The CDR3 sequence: CASSEYRESTGELFF. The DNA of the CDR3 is TGTGCCAGCAGTGAATACAGGGAGAGCACCGGGGAGCTGTTTTTT.